The TCR beta chain under discussion was sequenced for a study of Graves' ophthalmopathy and Graves' hyperthyroidism. General study points: A model built from 13 signatures distinguished ophthalmopathy from stable hyperthyroidism with roughly 90% sensitivity and about 77% specificity.

Investigators amplified TCR beta CDR3 regions from RNA transcripts. First-round RT-PCR used HTBI primers; second-round multiplex PCR followed. TCRdb used MiXCR to reprocess the multiplex PCR reads, holding one entry per CDR3 protein. The sample lists about 550,000 distinct CDR3 sequences; approximately 35% were seen once. CDR1 is MNHEY and CDR2 is SVGAGI in the germline V gene. Trimming shortened V by 10 bases and J by 4 bases, and 17 bases separated the two germline ends. The length of the CDR3 is 13 residues. This clonotype was seen ten or more times. As yet, its antigen is unknown. Among the hyperthyroidism patients, all were newly diagnosed, aged 18 to 65, with under 2 months' duration.

The sequence came from an adult man with Graves' hyperthyroidism. V and J are TRBV6-5 and TRBJ2-7; D might be TRBD1 or TRBD2, each matching 5 bases. The material sequenced was peripheral blood or thyroid tissue (not recorded which). Here the CDR3 DNA reads TGTGCCACCCAGGGAGACTTGGCTTACGAGCAGTACTTC. Its protein product is CATQGDLAYEQYF.